This TCR beta chain was captured in a study of OX40 agonist ivuxolimab in advanced cancers. The overall study: The treatment was a fully human IgG2 OX40 agonist, ivuxolimab.

Notes on this clone: Its antigen is not known.

Germline values: CDR1 SGHNT, CDR2 YYREEE (reference sequence). Trimming removed 4 bases from V and 0 bases from J, with 14 bases in between. The CDR3 runs to 16 residues. Findings and limits, study-wide: It was not determined which antigens were specifically recognized by the peripheral T cells that had undergone clonal expansion. At doses 0.1 to 3.0 mg/kg, CD4+ and CD8+ clones expanded. CD8+ T cells (on average) carried more expanded clones than CD4+ T cells.

Measured with immunoSEQ multiplex PCR; TCRdb has only the in-frame clones, and not every one. This sample carries some 83,000 clones, around nine tenths of them seen once, and the ten largest clones take approximately 0.8%. The origin of this receptor is an adult with an advanced solid tumor such as melanoma, head and neck, liver or kidney cancer. The sequenced sample was CD4+ or CD8+ T cells sorted from blood, obtained in a trial of the OX40 agonist ivuxolimab. V usage is TRBV5-4 and J usage is TRBJ2-1; maybe TRBD2 (5 bases). Here the CDR3 DNA reads TGTGCCAGCAGCCAACAAGCGGTGAGCTCCTACAATGAGCAGTTCTTC. Encoded protein: CASSQQAVSSYNEQFF.